This TCR beta chain was sequenced during a study of monozygotic twins with cystic fibrosis. Germline lookup yields CDR1 SNHLY and CDR2 FYNNEI. V lost 3 bases, J lost 4 bases, and 12 bases lay in between. This CDR3 region has 14 residues. Clones were read by immunoSEQ multiplex PCR, and TCRdb kept only the in-frame ones, dropping some. Of more than 15,000 clones listed, about 90% were seen once; the top ten hold about 1.6%. Study-level findings and limits: In this small cohort, shared CDR3 numbers showed no association with age, concordance or disease severity. In 13 of 16 pairs, V gene usage was closest to the co-twin's. Clonality was generally low (median roughly 0.01), higher in the most severe patients.

A remark on this clone: Its antigen is not identified.

V is TRBV2 and J is TRBJ1-1; D is possibly TRBD1 (6 bases). Material for sequencing was blood. The TCR sequence derives from a girl under 10 years old with cystic fibrosis. CDR3 in DNA: TGTGCCAGCAGTGATGAAGGGGGAAGCACTGAAGCTTTCTTT. This sequence encodes CASSDEGGSTEAFF.